The next 30 T cell receptor beta chains were all read from a single sample in a study of shared clonotypes between healthy human individuals (dated by TCRdb to the early 2020s). CD8 naive samples consisted of CD45RO-negative cells that were positively selected for CCR7, yielding a CD45RA+CCR7+ population without TemRA cells. Library construction relied on the immunoSEQ multiplex PCR assay. This is the immuneACCESS table as TCRdb keeps it, with only in-frame sequences that have V and J called. A part of the clones is gone; compared with another copy, unresolved V genes explain less than half, and the rest is unexplained. The sample includes approximately 810,000 clones, with nearly 95% observed a single time. The top ten clones comprise less than 25% of the sample. Sequencing was done on a sample of naive CD8+ T cells sorted from blood. What this sample's cell subset or site label stands for: CD45RA+CCR7+. The receptors originated from a man under 40 in good health.

V is TRBV14 and J is TRBJ2-5, with unresolved D. Germline CDR1 reads SGHDN; CDR2 reads FVKESK. Deletions cut 0 bases from V and 5 bases from J, with 10 bases between. The length of the CDR3 is 14 residues. This CDR3 is CASSQEVSRETQYF. The CDR3 coding sequence is TGTGCCAGCAGCCAAGAGGTATCAAGGGAGACCCAGTACTTC.

The chain has TRBV27 and TRBJ2-7, with D perhaps matching TRBD2 (5 bases). The CDR3 loop spans 12 amino acids. Germline CDR1 and CDR2: MNHEY and SMNVEV (reference sequence). V lost 5 bases and J lost 9, with 14 bases in between. CDR3 region: CASSPDGVGQYF. In DNA, the CDR3 is TGTGCCAGCAGTCCCGACGGGGTTGGGCAGTACTTC.

The gene calls are TRBV7-3 and TRBJ2-1; a weak D match, TRBD1 (6 bases). CDR3 length: 15 residues. The V end lost 5 bases, the J end lost 8 bases, and 19 bases lay between the germline ends. Germline-derived CDR1 and CDR2 are SGHTA and FQGTGA. CDR3 sequence: CASSANSYRDHEQFF. The DNA for the CDR3 is TGTGCCAGCAGCGCCAATTCTTACAGGGACCATGAGCAGTTCTTC.

Turning to this clone: Mismatch with germline at one junction end may stem from a read error. This sequence joins TRBV7-7 and TRBJ2-1; D might be TRBD1 or TRBD2, each matching 5 bases. CDR3 size: 16 residues. The germline gives CDR1 SSHAT, CDR2 FNYEAQ (reference sequence). In DNA form, the CDR3 reads TGTGCTAGCAGCTTAGTTTTCGGGACCAACGACAATGAGCAGTTCTTC. It yields the protein CASSLVFGTNDNEQFF.

The chain combines TRBV5-1 with TRBJ1-2; TRBD1 might be the D (5 bases). V lost 1 base, J lost 4 bases, and 14 bases lay in between. Germline V gene lookup returns CDR1 SGHRS and CDR2 YFSETQ. This CDR3 region has 15 residues. The CDR3 region is CASSLRSDSIYGYTF. The CDR3, as DNA: TGCGCCAGCAGCTTGAGGTCCGACAGTATCTATGGCTACACCTTC.

J is TRBJ1-2 and V is TRBV9; maybe TRBD1 (5 bases). Per germline, CDR1 SGDLS and CDR2 YYNGEE. This CDR3 has 15 residues. Trimming shortened V by 4 bases and J by 1 base, and 14 bases separated the two germline ends. CDR3 in DNA: TGTGCCAGCAGCCCGTCGACAGTTAGTAACTATGGCTACACCTTC. The encoded protein is CASSPSTVSNYGYTF.

This chain links TRBV2 with TRBJ2-7, with TRBD2 matching 11 bases. This CDR3 has 15 amino acids. The V gene end was trimmed by 7 bases and the J gene end by 4 bases; junction bases not matched to a gene: 9. The V gene's germline CDR1 is SNHLY and CDR2 FYNNEI. The CDR3 DNA is TGTGCCAGCAACGAAAGGGGACTAGCGGATTACGAGCAGTACTTC. Translated: CASNERGLADYEQYF. Based on the CDR3 plus reference TRBV2 and TRBJ2-7, the full variable domain is EPEVTQTPSHQVTQMGQEVILRCVPISNHLYFYWYRQILGQKVEFLVSFYNNEISEKSEIFDDQFSVERPDGSNFTLKIRSTKLEDSAMYFCASNERGLADYEQYFGPGTRLTVT.

The count of this clone is one. The CDR3 reads CATSYLGIEQFF. The CDR3 nucleotides read TGTGCCACCAGCTATTTAGGGATTGAGCAGTTCTTC. The chain has TRBV15 and TRBJ2-1; no definite D call. The germline V gene has CDR1 LNHNV and CDR2 YYDKDF (reference sequence). V was shortened by 5 bases and J by 9 bases, with 11 bases between the two germline ends. CDR3 length equals 12 residues.

The chain links TRBV15 to TRBJ2-5; the D gene is possibly TRBD2 (6 bases). Germline V gives CDR1 LNHNV, CDR2 YYDKDF (reference sequence). The CDR3 is 15 residues long. Trimming cost V 0 bases and J 2 bases, with 10 bases left between them. The chain's CDR3 is CATSRDWTTQETQYF. The DNA of the CDR3 is TGTGCCACCAGCAGAGATTGGACTACTCAAGAGACCCAGTACTTC.

This clone appeared a single time. This rearrangement joins TRBV7-9 to TRBJ2-1; a possible D gene is TRBD2 (5 bases). The CDR3 contains 15 residues. Trimming took 0 bases from V and 3 from J, leaving 9 bases between them. Germline CDR1 SEHNR, CDR2 FQNEAQ (reference sequence). The CDR3 DNA reads as TGTGCCAGCAGCTTAGCGCTTGCGGGCTACAATGAGCAGTTCTTC. Amino acid sequence: CASSLALAGYNEQFF. The whole variable domain, filled in from reference TRBV7-9 and TRBJ2-1, reads DTGVSQNPRHKITKRGQNVTFRCDPISEHNRLYWYRQTLGQGPEFLTYFQNEAQLEKSRLLSDRFSAERPKGSFSTLEIQRTEQGDSAMYLCASSLALAGYNEQFFGPGTRLTVL.

The chain employs TRBV16 and TRBJ2-7, with a tentative D call TRBD2 (6 bases). V lost 3 bases and J lost 3, with 15 bases in between. This CDR3 comprises 15 residues. Germline V CDR1 and CDR2: KGHSY, FQNENV. The CDR3 region has the DNA TGTGCCAGCAGCCACGCCGGGACGGACTACTACGAGCAGTACTTC. Amino acid sequence: CASSHAGTDYYEQYF. The variable domain in full, completed from reference TRBV16 and TRBJ2-7, reads GEEVAQTPKHLVRGEGQKAKLYCAPIKGHSYVFWYQQVLKNEFKFLISFQNENVFDETGMPKERFSAKCLPNSPCSLEIQATKLEDSAVYFCASSHAGTDYYEQYFGPGTRLTVT.

J is TRBJ2-5 and V is TRBV28, with D possibly being TRBD1 (6 bases). V was shortened by 3 bases and J by 1 base, with 12 bases between the two germline ends. In germline, CDR1 is MDHEN, CDR2 SYDVKM. The CDR3 is made up of 15 amino acids. The CDR3 region is CASSFRVGGQETQYF. The DNA of the CDR3 is TGTGCCAGCAGTTTCCGGGTAGGGGGCCAAGAGACCCAGTACTTC. The full variable domain, its missing parts supplied by reference TRBV28 and TRBJ2-5, is DVKVTQSSRYLVKRTGEKVFLECVQDMDHENMFWYRQDPGLGLRLIYFSYDVKMKEKGDIPEGYSVSREKKERFSLILESASTNQTSMYLCASSFRVGGQETQYFGPGTRLLVL.

This rearrangement joins TRBV7-9 to TRBJ2-6; 7 nucleotides align to TRBD1. The V gene's germline CDR1 is SEHNR and CDR2 FQNEAQ (reference sequence). The V and J ends lost 5 bases and 2 bases, in that order; junction bases with no gene match: 6. This CDR3 is built from 16 residues. The CDR3 nucleotides are TGTGCCAGCAGCCATACAGGGGTCCCTGGGGCCAACGTCCTGACTTTC. Protein sequence: CASSHTGVPGANVLTF.

V usage is TRBV2 and J usage is TRBJ1-2; 10 positions agree with TRBD1. The CDR3 contains 15 residues. The trim removed 6 bases at V and 5 bases at J, leaving 9 bases unmatched. Germline V gene lookup returns CDR1 SNHLY and CDR2 FYNNEI. Written as DNA, the CDR3 is TGTGCCAGCAGCGCCATCGGGACAGGGGTTTATGGCTACACCTTC. This sequence encodes CASSAIGTGVYGYTF.

The J gene is TRBJ2-7, the V gene TRBV28, with 13 positions matching TRBD2. With 4 bases clipped from V and 4 bases from J, the junction kept 10 bases outside the gene matches. Germline V gene data show CDR1 as MDHEN and CDR2 as SYDVKM. The CDR3 loop spans 17 amino acids. CDR3 DNA: TGTGCCAGCAGTTCCGGGACTAGCGGGGACTCTCTGTACGAGCAGTACTTC. This encodes CASSSGTSGDSLYEQYF.

The chain combines TRBV4-1 with TRBJ2-7; D not certain. Germline CDR1 reads MGHRA; CDR2 reads YSYEKL. The V and J ends lost 2 bases and 2 bases respectively, with 4 bases between them. This CDR3 is built from 12 residues. Written as DNA, the CDR3 is TGCGCCAGCAGCCAAAATGCCTACGAGCAGTACTTC. As protein: CASSQNAYEQYF.

CDR3 sequence reads: CASSSRLAVLKETQYF. CDR3 bases: TGTGCCAGCAGCTCTCGACTAGCCGTACTAAAAGAGACCCAGTACTTC. The chain links TRBV11-2 to TRBJ2-5, with TRBD2 matching 7 bases. CDR1 and CDR2 from the germline V gene are SGHAT and FQNNGV. This CDR3 has 16 residues. V trimming: 4 bases; J trimming: 3 bases; junction bases outside the gene matches: 11.

This clone was detected only once. V is TRBV2 and J is TRBJ2-3, with D unclear. The CDR3 consists of 14 residues. Germline V gene data show CDR1 as SNHLY and CDR2 as FYNNEI. V lost 2 bases to trimming and J lost 4 bases, with 10 bases between them. In DNA form, the CDR3 reads TGTGCCAGCAGTGAAATTGTCACGGCAGATACGCAGTATTTT. Protein product: CASSEIVTADTQYF.

The rearrangement links TRBV10-3 to TRBJ2-2; D is unclear. Per germline, CDR1 ENHRY and CDR2 SYGVKD. This CDR3 spans 16 amino acids. The V end lost 10 bases, the J end lost 3 bases, and 21 bases lay between the germline ends. This CDR3 reads CATTYYKGSDTGELFF. The CDR3 DNA reads TGTGCCACGACCTACTACAAGGGCTCGGACACCGGGGAGCTGTTTTTT.

The genes are TRBV7-9 and TRBJ1-2, with D tentatively TRBD1 (5 bases). Deletions cut 3 bases from V and 0 bases from J, with 14 bases between. CDR3 length: 16 residues. Germline lookup yields CDR1 SEHNR and CDR2 FQNEAQ (reference sequence). CDR3 DNA sequence: TGTGCCAGCAGCTTCCAAAAGACGGGGGCTAACTATGGCTACACCTTC. Translated: CASSFQKTGANYGYTF.

The chain is built from TRBV27 and TRBJ1-5; D is unresolved. V gave up 8 bases and J gave up 7 bases, with 18 bases separating them. Germline loops: CDR1 MNHEY, CDR2 SMNVEV (reference sequence). The CDR3 covers 14 residues. As DNA, the CDR3 is TGTGCCAGCCGCCTCGGAGGACTTGGGCAGCCCCAGCATTTT. This codes for CASRLGGLGQPQHF.

The rearrangement uses TRBV11-2 and TRBJ2-6; D may match TRBD1 or TRBD2 (6 bases each). Germline lookup yields CDR1 SGHAT and CDR2 FQNNGV. The V and J ends lost 6 bases and 1 base respectively, with 19 bases between them. The CDR3 is 18 residues long. The CDR3 region is CASSTPRGLSSGANVLTF. For the CDR3, the DNA is TGTGCCAGCAGTACCCCACGGGGGCTTAGTTCTGGGGCCAACGTCCTGACTTTC.

J is TRBJ2-5 and V is TRBV5-4; TRBD2 matches 11 bases. Germline CDR1 reads SGHNT; CDR2 reads YYREEE (reference sequence). The CDR3 extends over 16 amino acids. The V segment lost 4 bases and the J segment 1 base; nucleotides outside the gene matches: 6. The CDR3 DNA is TGTGCCAGCAGCCAGGGACTAGCGGTTCTCCAAGAGACCCAGTACTTC. As protein: CASSQGLAVLQETQYF.

The rearrangement joins TRBV7-2 to TRBJ2-2, with 14 bases matching TRBD2. V lost 5 bases to trimming and J lost 6 bases; unmatched junction nucleotides: 5. The CDR3 contains 16 residues. Germline V gives CDR1 SGHTA, CDR2 FQGNSA. In nucleotides, the CDR3 is TGTGCCAGCAGCGCGGAGGGACTAGCGGGAGCCGGGGAGCTGTTTTTT. Translation gives CASSAEGLAGAGELFF.

The genes are TRBV7-2 and TRBJ2-3, with TRBD1 matching over 7 bases. V shed 8 bases and J 5 bases; nucleotides not matched to a gene: 7. This CDR3 has 13 amino acids. Germline values: CDR1 SGHTA, CDR2 FQGNSA. CDR3 sequence reads: CASRTGPGDTQYF. The CDR3 DNA is TGTGCCAGCCGGACAGGTCCGGGAGATACGCAGTATTTT. Combining the CDR3 with reference TRBV7-2 and TRBJ2-3 gives the whole variable domain GAGVSQSPSNKVTEKGKDVELRCDPISGHTALYWYRQSLGQGLEFLIYFQGNSAPDKSGLPSDRFSAERTGGSVSTLTIQRTQQEDSAVYLCASRTGPGDTQYFGPGTRLTVL.

CDR3 DNA sequence: TGTGCCTGGAGTCTACAGGACGACGAGCAGTACTTC. It is translated as CAWSLQDDEQYF. V and J are TRBV30 and TRBJ2-7, with D maybe TRBD1 (5 bases). The CDR3 extends over 12 amino acids. Between the trimmed V and J ends, which lost 2 bases and 5 bases, there was a span of 10 bases. CDR1 and CDR2 from the germline V gene are GTSNPN and SVGIG (reference sequence).

Comment on this clone: In the same sample, other DNA sequences code for this CDR3. The chain is built from TRBV28 and TRBJ2-3; D remains ambiguous. With 3 bases removed from V and 6 bases from J, the gap between germline ends came to 4 bases. The CDR3 has 11 residues. Germline lookup yields CDR1 MDHEN and CDR2 SYDVKM. The CDR3 region is CASSFIDTQYF. The CDR3 coding sequence is TGTGCCAGCAGTTTTATCGATACGCAGTATTTT.

Only one count was recorded for this clone. The chain couples TRBV27 to TRBJ2-1; D is unresolved. The CDR3 has 16 amino acids. Deletions cut 4 bases from V and 13 bases from J, with 26 bases between. Germline-derived CDR1 and CDR2 are MNHEY and SMNVEV (reference sequence). CDR3 loop: CASSYTPETVRMGQFF. CDR3 in DNA: TGTGCCAGCAGTTACACCCCCGAAACTGTGCGGATGGGACAGTTCTTC.

V gene TRBV13 combines with J gene TRBJ2-5; D is undetermined. The CDR3 totals 14 residues. Germline loops: CDR1 PRHDT, CDR2 FYEKMQ (reference sequence). Trimming pared 2 bases from V and 4 bases from J, leaving 11 bases between. The CDR3 is CASSLTSAVETQYF. The CDR3 bases are TGTGCCAGCAGCTTAACGTCCGCGGTAGAGACCCAGTACTTC.

The chain is built from TRBV15 and TRBJ2-1; 11 bases agree with TRBD2. J was trimmed by 6 bases and V by 4 bases; bases with no gene match: 8. Germline assignment: CDR1 LNHNV and CDR2 YYDKDF (reference sequence). CDR3 length: 16 residues. CDR3 sequence reads: CATSTEDSGRVNEQFF. In DNA, the CDR3 is TGTGCCACCAGCACCGAAGATAGCGGGAGGGTCAATGAGCAGTTCTTC.